The clone carrying this T cell receptor beta chain has more than one count but fewer than ten. Method: immunoSEQ multiplex PCR; TCRdb's copy keeps in-frame clones and lacks some. Of 150,000 to 200,000 clones listed, 65% to 90% are singletons. This sample is part of a study of blood T cell repertoires in COVID-19. Study-wide context: The United States, Italy and Spain provided the acute and convalescent COVID-19 samples.

This CDR3 region has 15 residues. CDR1 and CDR2 from the germline V gene are MNHEY and SVGAGI. V dropped 5 bases and J dropped 7; count of bases not matched to a gene: 13. Material: peripheral blood. This TCR was sampled from a woman aged 40-49 years with COVID-19, enrolled during active disease. The chain uses TRBV6-5 and TRBJ1-2, with 7 positions matching TRBD1. DNA of the CDR3: TGTGCCAGCAGTCCCGATCAGACAGGGAAAGGTGGCTACACCTTC. Encoded protein: CASSPDQTGKGGYTF.